The clone carrying this T cell receptor beta chain has at least ten counts. Time point given: newly diagnosed GD, antithyroid drugs for less than 3 months. RNA isolated from PBMCs was used to make the TCR library. The data were taken from a study of regulatory T cells in long-lasting Graves disease. Sequencing libraries for TCR beta were prepared with iRepertoire HTBI primers and Arm-PCR of CDR3 regions. TCRdb ran MiXCR on the multiplex PCR reads and lists one entry per CDR3 protein. This sample has 350,000 to 500,000 distinct CDR3 sequences, with less than 20% found just once. The CDR3 length is 16 residues. Looked up from germline, CDR1 is MNHNS and CDR2 is SASEGT. Trimming pared 4 bases from V and 5 bases from J, leaving 17 bases between. These data were also filed under a second study, of T cells in Graves' hyperthyroidism and ophthalmopathy. As reported in that work: Initially, a first-round RT-PCR of the TCR CDR3 employed the HTBI primer set.

The gene calls are TRBV6-1 and TRBJ2-2; TRBD2 is a possible D gene (6 bases). The source is a woman between 25 and 40 years old with Graves disease. Specimen: peripheral blood mononuclear cells (PBMCs), collected at new diagnosis, from a patient treated with antithyroid drugs. DNA of the CDR3: TGTGCCAGCAGTGTAGGGAGGTACTGGGGTACCGGGGAGCTGTTTTTT. Translation: CASSVGRYWGTGELFF.